What follows describes a single T cell receptor (beta chain). Assay: immunoSEQ multiplex PCR; the TCRdb copy retains only in-frame clones and omits some. The table shows 76,000 or so clones, with about 82% occurring only once. The record originates from a study of OX40 agonist ivuxolimab in advanced cancers. The CDR3 is 16 residues long. CDR1 is KGHSH, CDR2 LQKENI, per germline. The V and J ends lost 0 bases and 6 bases, in that order; junction bases with no gene match: 2. V usage is TRBV18 and J usage is TRBJ2-1; 13 bases are a match to TRBD2. This sequence originates from an adult with an advanced solid tumor such as melanoma, head and neck, liver or kidney cancer. The sample consisted of CD4+ or CD8+ T cells sorted from blood, taken in a trial of the OX40 agonist ivuxolimab. CDR3 nucleotide sequence: TGTGCCAGCTCACCACCGACTAGCGGGGGGTCCAATGAGCAGTTCTTC. It yields the protein CASSPPTSGGSNEQFF.